This T cell receptor beta chain derives from a study of shared clonotypes between healthy human individuals. The table came from immunoSEQ multiplex PCR; TCRdb's copy has only in-frame clones and leaves some out. The repertoire holds 2 million to 2.5 million clones, with 85% to 95% as singletons. Trimming took off 7 bases at V and 8 bases at J, with 15 bases between the two ends. Germline CDR1 reads LNHDA; CDR2 reads SQIVND (reference sequence). CDR3 length equals 13 residues. This sequence was found in a man between 18 and 35 years old in good health. Some clones in this sample may be carry-over from other donors' samples. The sample comprised naive CD4+ T cells from PBMCs. The subset here: CD45RA+ positively selected. The rearrangement links TRBV19 to TRBJ1-5; no clear D. This CDR3 reads CASTFSGMEPQHF. In DNA, the CDR3 is TGTGCCAGTACCTTTTCCGGAATGGAGCCCCAGCATTTT.